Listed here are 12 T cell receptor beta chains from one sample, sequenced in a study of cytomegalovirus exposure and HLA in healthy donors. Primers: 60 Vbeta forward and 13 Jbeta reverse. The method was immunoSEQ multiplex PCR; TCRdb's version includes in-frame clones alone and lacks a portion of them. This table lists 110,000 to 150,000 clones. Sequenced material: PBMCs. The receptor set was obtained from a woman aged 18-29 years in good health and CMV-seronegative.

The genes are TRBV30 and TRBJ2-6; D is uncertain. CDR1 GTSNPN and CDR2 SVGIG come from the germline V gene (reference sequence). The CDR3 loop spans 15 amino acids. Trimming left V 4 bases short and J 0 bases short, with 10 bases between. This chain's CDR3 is CAWIGAGSGANVLTF. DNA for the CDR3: TGTGCCTGGATTGGAGCCGGCTCTGGGGCCAACGTCCTGACTTTC. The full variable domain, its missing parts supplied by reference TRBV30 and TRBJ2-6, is SQTIHQWPATLVQPVGSPLSLECTVEGTSNPNLYWYRQAAGRGLQLLFYSVGIGQISSEVPQNLSASRPQDRQFILSSKKLLLSDSGFYLCAWIGAGSGANVLTFGAGSRLTVL.

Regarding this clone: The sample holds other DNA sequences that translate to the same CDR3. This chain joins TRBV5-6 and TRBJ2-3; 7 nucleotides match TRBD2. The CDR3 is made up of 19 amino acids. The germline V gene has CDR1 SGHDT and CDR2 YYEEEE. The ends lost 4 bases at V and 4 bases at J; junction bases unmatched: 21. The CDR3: CASSQAGRGFGHSADTQYF. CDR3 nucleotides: TGTGCCAGCAGCCAAGCGGGGCGGGGTTTTGGGCACAGTGCAGATACGCAGTATTTT.

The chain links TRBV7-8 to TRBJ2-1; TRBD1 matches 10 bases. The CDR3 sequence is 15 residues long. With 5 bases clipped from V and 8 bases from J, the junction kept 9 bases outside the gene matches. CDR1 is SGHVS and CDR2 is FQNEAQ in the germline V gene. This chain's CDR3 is CASSPRTGGQYEQFF. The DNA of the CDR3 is TGTGCCAGCAGCCCCCGGACAGGGGGACAGTATGAGCAGTTCTTC.

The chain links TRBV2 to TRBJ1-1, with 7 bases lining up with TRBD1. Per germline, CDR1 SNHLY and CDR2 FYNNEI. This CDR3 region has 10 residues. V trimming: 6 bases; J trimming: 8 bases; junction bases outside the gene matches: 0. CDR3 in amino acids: CASRGGEAFF. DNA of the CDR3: TGTGCCAGCAGAGGGGGCGAAGCTTTCTTT.

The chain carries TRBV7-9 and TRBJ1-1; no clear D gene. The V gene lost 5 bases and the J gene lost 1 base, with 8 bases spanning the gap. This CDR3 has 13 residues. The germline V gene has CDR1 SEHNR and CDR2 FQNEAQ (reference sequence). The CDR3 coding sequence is TGTGCCAGCAGCACCCACACGAACACTGAAGCTTTCTTT. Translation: CASSTHTNTEAFF.

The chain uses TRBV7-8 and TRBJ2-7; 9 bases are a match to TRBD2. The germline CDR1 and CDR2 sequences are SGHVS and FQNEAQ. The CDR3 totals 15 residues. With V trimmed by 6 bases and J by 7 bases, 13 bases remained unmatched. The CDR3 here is CASRGPGLAIGEQYF. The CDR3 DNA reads TGTGCCAGCAGAGGACCGGGACTAGCTATAGGGGAGCAGTACTTC.

The CDR3 region is CASSQAGNTIYF. The CDR3 DNA follows: TGTGCCAGCAGCCAAGCGGGAAACACCATATATTTT. The chain couples TRBV4-2 to TRBJ1-3; D unresolved. Looked up from germline, CDR1 is LGHNA and CDR2 is YNFKEQ. The germline V and J ends were trimmed by 1 base and 4 bases, with 2 bases remaining between them. The CDR3 length is 12 residues.

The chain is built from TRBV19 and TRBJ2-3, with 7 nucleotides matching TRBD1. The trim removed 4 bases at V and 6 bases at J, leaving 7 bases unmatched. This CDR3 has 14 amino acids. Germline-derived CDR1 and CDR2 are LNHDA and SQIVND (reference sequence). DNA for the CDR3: TGTGCCAGTAGTAGACAGGGATTAGGGGATACGCAGTATTTT. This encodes CASSRQGLGDTQYF.

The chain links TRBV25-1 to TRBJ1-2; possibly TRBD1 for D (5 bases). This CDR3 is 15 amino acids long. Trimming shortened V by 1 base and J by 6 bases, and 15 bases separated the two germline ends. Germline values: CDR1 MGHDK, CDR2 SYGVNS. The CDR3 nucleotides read TGTGCCAGCAGTGAATGGGATGGGACTCCCCATGGCTACACCTTC. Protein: CASSEWDGTPHGYTF.

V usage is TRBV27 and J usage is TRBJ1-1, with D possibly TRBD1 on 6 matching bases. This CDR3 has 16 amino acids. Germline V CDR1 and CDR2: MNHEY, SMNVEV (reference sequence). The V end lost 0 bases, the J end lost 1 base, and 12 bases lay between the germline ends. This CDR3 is CASSLSAHRENTEAFF. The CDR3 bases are TGTGCCAGCAGTTTATCGGCCCACAGGGAGAACACTGAAGCTTTCTTT.

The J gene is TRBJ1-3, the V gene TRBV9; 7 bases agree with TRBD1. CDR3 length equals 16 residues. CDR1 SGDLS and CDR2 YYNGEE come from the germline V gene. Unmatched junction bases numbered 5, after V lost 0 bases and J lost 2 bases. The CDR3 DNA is TGTGCCAGCAGCGTAGGACCAACAGGGGCTGGAAACACCATATATTTT. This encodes CASSVGPTGAGNTIYF.

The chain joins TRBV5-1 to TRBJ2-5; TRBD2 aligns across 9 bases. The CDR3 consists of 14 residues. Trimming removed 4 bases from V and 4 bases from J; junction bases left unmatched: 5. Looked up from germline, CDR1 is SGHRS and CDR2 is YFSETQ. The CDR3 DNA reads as TGCGCCAGCAGCGGAGGGACTAGCAGAGAGACCCAGTACTTC. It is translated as CASSGGTSRETQYF.